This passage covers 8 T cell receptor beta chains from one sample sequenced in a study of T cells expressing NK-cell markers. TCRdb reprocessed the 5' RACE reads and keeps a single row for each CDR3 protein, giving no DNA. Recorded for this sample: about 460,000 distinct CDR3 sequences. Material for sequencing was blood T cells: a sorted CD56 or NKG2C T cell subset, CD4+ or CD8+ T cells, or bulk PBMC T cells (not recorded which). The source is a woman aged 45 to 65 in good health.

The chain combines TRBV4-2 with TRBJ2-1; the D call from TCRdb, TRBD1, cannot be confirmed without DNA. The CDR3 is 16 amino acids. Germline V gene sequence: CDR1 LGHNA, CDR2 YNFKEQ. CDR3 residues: CASSQAGAIGRLEQFF.

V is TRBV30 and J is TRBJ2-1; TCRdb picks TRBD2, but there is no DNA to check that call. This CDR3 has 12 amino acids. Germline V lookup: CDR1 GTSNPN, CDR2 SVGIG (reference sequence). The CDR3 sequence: CAWTSGSMAQFF.

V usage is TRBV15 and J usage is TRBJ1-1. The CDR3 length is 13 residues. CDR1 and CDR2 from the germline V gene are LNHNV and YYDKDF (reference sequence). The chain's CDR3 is CATSSGRSTEAFF.

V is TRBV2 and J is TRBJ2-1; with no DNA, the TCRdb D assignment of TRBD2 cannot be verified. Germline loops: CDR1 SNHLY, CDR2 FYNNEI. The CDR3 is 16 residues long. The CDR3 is CASRANSGLSENEQFF.

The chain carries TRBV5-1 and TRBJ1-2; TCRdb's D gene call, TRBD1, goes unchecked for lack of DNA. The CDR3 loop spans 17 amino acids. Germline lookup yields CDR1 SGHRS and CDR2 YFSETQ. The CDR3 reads CASSPELTGGIGYGYTF.

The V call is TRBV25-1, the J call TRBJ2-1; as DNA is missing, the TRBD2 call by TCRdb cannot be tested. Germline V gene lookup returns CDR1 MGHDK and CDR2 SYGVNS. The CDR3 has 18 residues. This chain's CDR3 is CASSQPGTSGRAYNEQFF.

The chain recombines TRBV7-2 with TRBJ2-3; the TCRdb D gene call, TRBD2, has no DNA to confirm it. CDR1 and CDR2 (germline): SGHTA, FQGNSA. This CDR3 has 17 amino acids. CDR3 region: CASSYMTSGRSADTQYF. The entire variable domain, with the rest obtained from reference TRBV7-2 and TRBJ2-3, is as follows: GAGVSQSPSNKVTEKGKDVELRCDPISGHTALYWYRQSLGQGLEFLIYFQGNSAPDKSGLPSDRFSAERTGGSVSTLTIQRTQQEDSAVYLCASSYMTSGRSADTQYFGPGTRLTVL.

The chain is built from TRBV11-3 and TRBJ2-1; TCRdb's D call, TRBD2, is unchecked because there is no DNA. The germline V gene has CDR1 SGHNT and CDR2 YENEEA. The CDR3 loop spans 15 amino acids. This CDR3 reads CASSLYLAGADEQFF.